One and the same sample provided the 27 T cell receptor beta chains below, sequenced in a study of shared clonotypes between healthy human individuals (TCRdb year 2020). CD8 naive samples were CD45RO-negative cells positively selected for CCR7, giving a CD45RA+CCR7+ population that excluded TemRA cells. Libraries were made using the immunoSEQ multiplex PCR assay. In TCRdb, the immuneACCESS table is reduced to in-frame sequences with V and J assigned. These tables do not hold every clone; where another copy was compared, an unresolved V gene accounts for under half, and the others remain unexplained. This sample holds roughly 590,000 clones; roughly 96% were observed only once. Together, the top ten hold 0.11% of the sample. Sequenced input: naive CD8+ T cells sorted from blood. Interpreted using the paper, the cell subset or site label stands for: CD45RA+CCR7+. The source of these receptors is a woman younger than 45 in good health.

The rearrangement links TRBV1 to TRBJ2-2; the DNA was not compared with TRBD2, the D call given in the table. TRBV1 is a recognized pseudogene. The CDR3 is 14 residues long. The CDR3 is CTTQKAGGDGELFF. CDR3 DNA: TGCACCACGCAAAAAGCGGGAGGGGACGGGGAGCTGTTTTTT.

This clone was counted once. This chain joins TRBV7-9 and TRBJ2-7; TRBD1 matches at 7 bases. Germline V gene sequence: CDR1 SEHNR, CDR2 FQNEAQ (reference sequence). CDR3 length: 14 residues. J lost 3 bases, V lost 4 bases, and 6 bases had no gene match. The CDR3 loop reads CASSSGTASYEQYF. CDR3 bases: TGTGCCAGCAGCTCCGGGACAGCTAGCTACGAGCAGTACTTC.

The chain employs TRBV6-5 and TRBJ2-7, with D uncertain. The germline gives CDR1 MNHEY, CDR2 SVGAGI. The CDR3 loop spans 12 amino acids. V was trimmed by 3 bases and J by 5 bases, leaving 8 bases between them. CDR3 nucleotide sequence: TGTGCCAGCAGTTATGGTGGTAACGAGCAGTACTTC. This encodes CASSYGGNEQYF.

The CDR3 loop is CASSQSTPLFF. DNA of the CDR3: TGCGCCAGCAGCCAATCAACCCCTCTGTTCTTC. J is TRBJ2-1 and V is TRBV4-1; D not certain. This CDR3 contains 11 residues. Germline CDR1 is MGHRA and CDR2 is YSYEKL. Trimming left V 2 bases short and J 15 bases short, with 11 bases between.

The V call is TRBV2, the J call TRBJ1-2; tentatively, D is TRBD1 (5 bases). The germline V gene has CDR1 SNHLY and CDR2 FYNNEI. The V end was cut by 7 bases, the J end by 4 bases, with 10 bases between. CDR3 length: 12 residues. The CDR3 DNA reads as TGTGCCAGCATGACAGTCCTCTATGGCTACACCTTC. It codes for CASMTVLYGYTF.

Here the CDR3 reads CASSFSGSEGNQPQHF. The CDR3 region has the DNA TGTGCCAGCAGTTTCTCGGGGTCGGAGGGCAATCAGCCCCAGCATTTT. The chain carries TRBV7-9 and TRBJ1-5; D gene uncertain. The germline gives CDR1 SEHNR, CDR2 FQNEAQ (reference sequence). This CDR3 is built from 16 residues. With 6 bases removed from V and 2 bases from J, the gap between germline ends came to 17 bases.

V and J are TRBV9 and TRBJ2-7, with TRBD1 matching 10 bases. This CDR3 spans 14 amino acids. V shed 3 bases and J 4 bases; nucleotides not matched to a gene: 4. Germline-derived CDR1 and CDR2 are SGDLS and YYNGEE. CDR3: CASSGPGQGYEQYF. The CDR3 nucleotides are TGTGCCAGCAGCGGCCCGGGACAGGGGTACGAGCAGTACTTC.

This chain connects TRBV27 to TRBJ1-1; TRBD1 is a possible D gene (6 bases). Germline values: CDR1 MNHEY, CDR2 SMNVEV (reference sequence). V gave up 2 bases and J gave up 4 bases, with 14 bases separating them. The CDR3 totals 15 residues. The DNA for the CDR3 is TGTGCCAGCAGTTTAGTCACAGGGCGGGTCACTGAAGCTTTCTTT. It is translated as CASSLVTGRVTEAFF.

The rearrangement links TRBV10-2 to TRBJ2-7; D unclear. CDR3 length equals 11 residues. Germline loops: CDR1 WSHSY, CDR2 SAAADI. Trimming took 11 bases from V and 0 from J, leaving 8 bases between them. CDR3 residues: CAALASYEQYF. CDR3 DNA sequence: TGCGCCGCCCTCGCCTCCTACGAGCAGTACTTC.

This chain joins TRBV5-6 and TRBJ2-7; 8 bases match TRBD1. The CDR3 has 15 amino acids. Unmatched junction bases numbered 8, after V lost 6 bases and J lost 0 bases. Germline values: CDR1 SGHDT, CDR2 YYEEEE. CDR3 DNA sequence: TGTGCCAGCACCTCACGACAGGGGCTCTCCTACGAGCAGTACTTC. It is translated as CASTSRQGLSYEQYF.

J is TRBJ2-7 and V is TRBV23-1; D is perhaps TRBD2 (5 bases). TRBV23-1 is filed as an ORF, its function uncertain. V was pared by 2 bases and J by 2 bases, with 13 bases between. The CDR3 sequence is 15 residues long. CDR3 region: CASSQRERVPYEQYF. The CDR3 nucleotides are TGCGCCAGCAGTCAAAGGGAGAGGGTCCCCTACGAGCAGTACTTC.

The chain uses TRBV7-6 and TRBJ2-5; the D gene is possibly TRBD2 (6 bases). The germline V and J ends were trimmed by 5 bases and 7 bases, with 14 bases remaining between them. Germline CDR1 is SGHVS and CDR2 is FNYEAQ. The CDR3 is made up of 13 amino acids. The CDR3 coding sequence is TGTGCCAGCAGCCATTCGGACGGGGGGACCCAGTACTTC. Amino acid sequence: CASSHSDGGTQYF.

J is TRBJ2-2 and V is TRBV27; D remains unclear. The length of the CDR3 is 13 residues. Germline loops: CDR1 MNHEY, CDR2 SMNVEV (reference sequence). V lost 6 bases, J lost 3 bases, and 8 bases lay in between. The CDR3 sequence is CASSVLYTGELFF. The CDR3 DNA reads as TGTGCCAGCAGCGTCTTATACACCGGGGAGCTGTTTTTT.

The CDR3 reads CASSLSIGLAGQETQYF. DNA for the CDR3: TGCGCCAGCAGCTTGAGCATCGGACTAGCGGGCCAAGAGACCCAGTACTTC. The J gene is TRBJ2-5, the V gene TRBV5-1, with 11 bases that match TRBD2. V shed 1 base, J shed 1 base, and the junction held 6 bases outside the gene matches. The CDR3 sequence is 17 residues long. The V gene's germline CDR1 is SGHRS and CDR2 YFSETQ.

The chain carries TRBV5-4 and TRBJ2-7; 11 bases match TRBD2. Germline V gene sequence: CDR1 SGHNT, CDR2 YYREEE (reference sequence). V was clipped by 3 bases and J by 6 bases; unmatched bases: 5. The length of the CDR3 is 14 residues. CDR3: CASSSIAGGGEQYF. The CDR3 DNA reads TGTGCCAGCAGCTCCATAGCGGGAGGGGGCGAGCAGTACTTC. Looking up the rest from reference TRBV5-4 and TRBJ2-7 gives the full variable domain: ETGVTQSPTHLIKTRGQQVTLRCSSQSGHNTVSWYQQALGQGPQFIFQYYREEENGRGNFPPRFSGLQFPNYSSELNVNALELDDSALYLCASSSIAGGGEQYFGPGTRLTVT.

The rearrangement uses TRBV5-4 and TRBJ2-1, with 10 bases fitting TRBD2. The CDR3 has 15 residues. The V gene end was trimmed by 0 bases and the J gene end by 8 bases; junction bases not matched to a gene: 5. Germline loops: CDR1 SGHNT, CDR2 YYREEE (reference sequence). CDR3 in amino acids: CASSLASGRGDEQFF. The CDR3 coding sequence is TGTGCCAGCAGCTTGGCTAGCGGGAGAGGAGATGAGCAGTTCTTC.

The CDR3 reads CASSLSDWDNEKLFF. The CDR3 bases are TGTGCCAGCAGCCTTTCAGACTGGGATAATGAAAAACTGTTTTTT. The rearrangement links TRBV7-2 to TRBJ1-4; D is ambiguous. The germline gives CDR1 SGHTA, CDR2 FQGNSA. The CDR3 loop spans 15 amino acids. With 5 bases removed from V and 4 bases from J, the gap between germline ends came to 14 bases.

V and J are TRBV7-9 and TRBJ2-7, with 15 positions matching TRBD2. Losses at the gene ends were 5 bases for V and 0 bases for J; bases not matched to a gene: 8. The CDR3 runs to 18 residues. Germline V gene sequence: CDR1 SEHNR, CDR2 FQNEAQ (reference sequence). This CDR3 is CASSPPGTSGGSSYEQYF. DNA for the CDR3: TGTGCCAGCAGCCCACCCGGGACTAGCGGGGGGAGCTCCTACGAGCAGTACTTC. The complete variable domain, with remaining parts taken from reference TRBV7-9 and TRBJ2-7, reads DTGVSQNPRHKITKRGQNVTFRCDPISEHNRLYWYRQTLGQGPEFLTYFQNEAQLEKSRLLSDRFSAERPKGSFSTLEIQRTEQGDSAMYLCASSPPGTSGGSSYEQYFGPGTRLTVT.

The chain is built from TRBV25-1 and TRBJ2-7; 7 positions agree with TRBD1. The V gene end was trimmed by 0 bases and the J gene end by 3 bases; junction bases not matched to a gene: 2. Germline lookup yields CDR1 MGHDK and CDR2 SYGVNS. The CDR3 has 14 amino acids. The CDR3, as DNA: TGTGCCAGCAGTGAATACCGACAGGGCTACGAGCAGTACTTC. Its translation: CASSEYRQGYEQYF.

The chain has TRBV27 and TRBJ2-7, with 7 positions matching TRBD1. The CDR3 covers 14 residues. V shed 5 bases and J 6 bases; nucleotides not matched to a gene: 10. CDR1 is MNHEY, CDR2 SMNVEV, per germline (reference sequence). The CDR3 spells CASSPNRGKSEQYF. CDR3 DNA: TGTGCCAGCAGTCCAAACAGGGGAAAAAGCGAGCAGTACTTC.

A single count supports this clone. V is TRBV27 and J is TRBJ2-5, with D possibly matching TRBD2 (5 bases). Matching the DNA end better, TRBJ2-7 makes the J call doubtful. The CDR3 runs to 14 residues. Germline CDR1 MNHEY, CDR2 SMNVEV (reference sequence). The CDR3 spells CASSFEGKSYEQYF. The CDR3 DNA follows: TGTGCCAGCAGTTTTGAGGGAAAGTCCTACGAGCAGTACTTC.

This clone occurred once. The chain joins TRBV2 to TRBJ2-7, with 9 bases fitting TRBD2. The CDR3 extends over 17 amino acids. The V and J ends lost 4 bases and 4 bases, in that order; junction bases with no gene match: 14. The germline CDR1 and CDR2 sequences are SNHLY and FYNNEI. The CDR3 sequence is CASSGLLAGSIRYEQYF. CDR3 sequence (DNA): TGTGCCAGCAGTGGTCTTCTAGCGGGATCTATCCGGTACGAGCAGTACTTC. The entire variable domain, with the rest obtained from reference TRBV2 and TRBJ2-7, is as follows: EPEVTQTPSHQVTQMGQEVILRCVPISNHLYFYWYRQILGQKVEFLVSFYNNEISEKSEIFDDQFSVERPDGSNFTLKIRSTKLEDSAMYFCASSGLLAGSIRYEQYFGPGTRLTVT.

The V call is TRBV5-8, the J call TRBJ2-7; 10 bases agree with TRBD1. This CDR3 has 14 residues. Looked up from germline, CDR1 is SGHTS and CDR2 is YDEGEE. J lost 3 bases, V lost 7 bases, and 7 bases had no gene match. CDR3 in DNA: TGTGCCAGCGTCCTGACAGGGGGCAGCTACGAGCAGTACTTC. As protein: CASVLTGGSYEQYF.

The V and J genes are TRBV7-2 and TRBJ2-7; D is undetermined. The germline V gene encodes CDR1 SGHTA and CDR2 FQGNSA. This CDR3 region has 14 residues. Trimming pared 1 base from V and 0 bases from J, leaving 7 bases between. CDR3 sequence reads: CASSLDGSSYEQYF. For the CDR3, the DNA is TGTGCCAGCAGCTTAGATGGCAGCTCCTACGAGCAGTACTTC.

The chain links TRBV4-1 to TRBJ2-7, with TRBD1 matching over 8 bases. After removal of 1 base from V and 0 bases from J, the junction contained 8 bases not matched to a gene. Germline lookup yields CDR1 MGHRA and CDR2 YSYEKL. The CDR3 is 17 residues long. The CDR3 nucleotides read TGCGCCAGCAGCCAAGGGGCCGGACAGGGTATCTCCTACGAGCAGTACTTC. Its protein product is CASSQGAGQGISYEQYF.

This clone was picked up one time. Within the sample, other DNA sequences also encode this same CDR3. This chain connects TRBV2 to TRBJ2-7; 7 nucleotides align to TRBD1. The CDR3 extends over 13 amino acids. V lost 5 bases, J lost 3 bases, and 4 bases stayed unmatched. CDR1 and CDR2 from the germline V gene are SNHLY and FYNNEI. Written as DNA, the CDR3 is TGTGCCAGCAGTCCGGGACAGAGCTACGAGCAGTACTTC. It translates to CASSPGQSYEQYF.

CDR3 sequence (DNA): TGCAGCGTTGGTGTGGGCGCGGTAGCTAACTATGGCTACACCTTC. Residues: CSVGVGAVANYGYTF. The chain is built from TRBV29-1 and TRBJ1-2; D is uncertain. The CDR3 spans 15 residues. Germline CDR1 SQVTM, CDR2 ANQGSEA. Trimming took off 4 bases at V and 0 bases at J, with 15 bases between the two ends.